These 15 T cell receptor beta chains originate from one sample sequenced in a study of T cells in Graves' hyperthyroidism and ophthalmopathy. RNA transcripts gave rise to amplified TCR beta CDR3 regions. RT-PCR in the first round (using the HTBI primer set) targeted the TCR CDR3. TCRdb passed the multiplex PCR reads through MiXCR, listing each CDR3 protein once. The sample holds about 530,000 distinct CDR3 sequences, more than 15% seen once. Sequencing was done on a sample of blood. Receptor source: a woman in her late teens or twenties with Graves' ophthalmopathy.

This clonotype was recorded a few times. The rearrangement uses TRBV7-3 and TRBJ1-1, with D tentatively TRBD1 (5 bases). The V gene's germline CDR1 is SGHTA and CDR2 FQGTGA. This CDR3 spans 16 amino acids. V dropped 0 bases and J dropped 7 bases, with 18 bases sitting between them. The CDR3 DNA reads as TGTGCCAGCAGCTTAACTCACAGGAGGGGCTCAGGTGAAGCTTTCTTT. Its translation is CASSLTHRRGSGEAFF.

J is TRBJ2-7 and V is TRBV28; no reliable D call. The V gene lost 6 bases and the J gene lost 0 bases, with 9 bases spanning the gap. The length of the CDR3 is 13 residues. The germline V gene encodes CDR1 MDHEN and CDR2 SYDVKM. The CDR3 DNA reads TGTGCCAGCAGATACACGGCCTCCTACGAGCAGTACTTC. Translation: CASRYTASYEQYF.

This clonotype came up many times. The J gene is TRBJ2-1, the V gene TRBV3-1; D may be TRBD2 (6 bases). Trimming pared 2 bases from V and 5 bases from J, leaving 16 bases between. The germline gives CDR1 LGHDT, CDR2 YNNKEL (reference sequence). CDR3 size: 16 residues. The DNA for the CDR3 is TGTGCCAGCAGCCAATCCGGAGGGCCGGGAAACAATGAGCAGTTCTTC. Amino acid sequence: CASSQSGGPGNNEQFF.

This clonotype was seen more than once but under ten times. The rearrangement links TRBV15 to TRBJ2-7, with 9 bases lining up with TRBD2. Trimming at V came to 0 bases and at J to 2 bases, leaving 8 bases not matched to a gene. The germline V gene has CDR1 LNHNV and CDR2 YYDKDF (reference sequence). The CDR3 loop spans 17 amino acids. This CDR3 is CATSRDFSTSGTYEQYF. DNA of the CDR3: TGTGCCACCAGCAGAGATTTTTCGACTAGCGGTACCTACGAGCAGTACTTC.

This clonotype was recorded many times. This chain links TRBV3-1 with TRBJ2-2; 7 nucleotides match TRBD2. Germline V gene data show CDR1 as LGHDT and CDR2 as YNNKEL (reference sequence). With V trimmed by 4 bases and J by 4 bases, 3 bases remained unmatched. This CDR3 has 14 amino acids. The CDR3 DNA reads TGTGCCAGCAGCCGGCTAGCGGCCACCGGGGAGCTGTTTTTT. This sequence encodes CASSRLAATGELFF.

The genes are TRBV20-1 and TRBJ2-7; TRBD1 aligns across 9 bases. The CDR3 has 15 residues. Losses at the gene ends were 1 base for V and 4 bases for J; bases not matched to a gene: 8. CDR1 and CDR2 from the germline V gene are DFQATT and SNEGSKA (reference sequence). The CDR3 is CSARVLQGAGYEQYF. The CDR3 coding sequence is TGCAGTGCTAGAGTCCTACAGGGGGCTGGATACGAGCAGTACTTC.

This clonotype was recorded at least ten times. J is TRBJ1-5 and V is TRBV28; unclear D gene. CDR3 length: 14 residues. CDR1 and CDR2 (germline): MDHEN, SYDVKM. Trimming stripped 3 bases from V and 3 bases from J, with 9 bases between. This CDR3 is CASSLMYLNQPQHF. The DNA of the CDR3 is TGTGCCAGCAGTTTGATGTACCTCAATCAGCCCCAGCATTTT.

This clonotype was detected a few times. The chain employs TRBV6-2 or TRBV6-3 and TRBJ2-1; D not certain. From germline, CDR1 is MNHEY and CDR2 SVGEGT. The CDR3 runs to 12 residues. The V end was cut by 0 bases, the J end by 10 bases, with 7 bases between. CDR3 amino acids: CASSYSTLEQFF. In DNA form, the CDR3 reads TGTGCCAGCAGTTACTCGACTCTGGAGCAGTTCTTC.

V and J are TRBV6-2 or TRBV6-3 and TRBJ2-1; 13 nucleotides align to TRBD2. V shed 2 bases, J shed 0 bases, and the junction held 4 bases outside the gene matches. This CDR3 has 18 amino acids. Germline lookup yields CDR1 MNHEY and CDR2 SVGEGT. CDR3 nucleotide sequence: TGTGCCAGCAGTTACGGGACTAGCGGGACTCACTCCTACAATGAGCAGTTCTTC. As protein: CASSYGTSGTHSYNEQFF.

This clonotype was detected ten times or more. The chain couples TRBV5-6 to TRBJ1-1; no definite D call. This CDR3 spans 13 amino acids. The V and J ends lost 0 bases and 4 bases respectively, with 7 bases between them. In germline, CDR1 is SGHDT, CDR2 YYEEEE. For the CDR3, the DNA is TGTGCCAGCAGCTTGGTGTGGAGCACTGAAGCTTTCTTT. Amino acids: CASSLVWSTEAFF.

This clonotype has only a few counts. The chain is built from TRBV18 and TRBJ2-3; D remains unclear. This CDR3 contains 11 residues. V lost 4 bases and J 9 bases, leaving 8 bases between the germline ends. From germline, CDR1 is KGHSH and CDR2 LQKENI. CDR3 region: CASSQDGTQYF. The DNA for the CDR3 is TGTGCCAGCTCACAGGACGGGACGCAGTATTTT.

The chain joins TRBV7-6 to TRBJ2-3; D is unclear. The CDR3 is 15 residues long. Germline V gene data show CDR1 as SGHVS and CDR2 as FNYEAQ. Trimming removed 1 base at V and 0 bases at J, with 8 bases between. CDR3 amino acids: CASSLGAHSTDTQYF. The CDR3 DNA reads TGTGCCAGCAGCTTAGGGGCTCACAGCACAGATACGCAGTATTTT.

The CDR3 reads CASSFPGSSYNSPLHF. The CDR3 nucleotides read TGTGCCAGCAGTTTTCCAGGGAGCTCCTATAATTCACCCCTCCACTTT. The chain has TRBV28 and TRBJ1-6; weak D call: TRBD1 (5 bases). The CDR3 consists of 16 residues. Germline V lookup: CDR1 MDHEN, CDR2 SYDVKM. V gave up 3 bases and J gave up 0 bases, with 9 bases separating them.

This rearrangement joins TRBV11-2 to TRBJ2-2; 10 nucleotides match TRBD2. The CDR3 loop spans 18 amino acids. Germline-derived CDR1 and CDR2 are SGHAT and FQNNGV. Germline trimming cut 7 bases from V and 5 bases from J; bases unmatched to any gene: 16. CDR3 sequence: CASINVLAGATLTGELFF. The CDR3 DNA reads TGTGCCAGCATCAACGTCCTAGCGGGGGCCACGTTAACCGGGGAGCTGTTTTTT.

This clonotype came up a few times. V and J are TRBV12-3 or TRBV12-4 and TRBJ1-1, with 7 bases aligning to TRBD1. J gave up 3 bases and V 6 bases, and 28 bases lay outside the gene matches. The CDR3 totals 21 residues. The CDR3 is CASSHSPWAGQPSQSDTEAFF. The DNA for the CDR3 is TGTGCCAGCAGCCATTCCCCTTGGGCGGGACAGCCCTCCCAGTCGGACACTGAAGCTTTCTTT.